One sample yielded the 17 T cell receptor beta chains listed below, sequenced in a study of blood T cell repertoires in COVID-19. Clones were read by immunoSEQ multiplex PCR, and TCRdb kept only the in-frame ones, dropping some. There are some 250,000 clones in the sample; 86% occur only once, and around 3% lies in the top ten. Sequenced sample: PBMCs or T cells enriched from blood (not recorded which). These receptors came from a woman in her 40s with acute COVID-19.

CDR3 loop: CASSEATLYNEQFF. CDR3 bases: TGTGCCAGCAGTGAAGCGACTTTATACAATGAGCAGTTCTTC. This chain uses TRBV2 with TRBJ2-1; D call uncertain. Germline V gene lookup returns CDR1 SNHLY and CDR2 FYNNEI. V lost 0 bases to trimming and J lost 4 bases, with 7 bases between them. The CDR3 is 14 amino acids.

The chain is built from TRBV2 and TRBJ1-2; tentatively, D is TRBD1 (5 bases). Per germline, CDR1 SNHLY and CDR2 FYNNEI. The germline V and J ends were trimmed by 0 bases and 13 bases, with 15 bases remaining between them. The CDR3 is 13 residues long. The CDR3 nucleotides are TGTGCCAGCAGTGAAGCACGCCGGGGGGGAATCACCTTC. Translated, it gives CASSEARRGGITF.

The chain couples TRBV3-1 (or the pseudogene TRBV3-2) to TRBJ2-3; no clear D. CDR1 is LGHDT and CDR2 is YNNKEL in the germline V gene (reference sequence). The CDR3 sequence is 14 residues long. The V end lost 4 bases, the J end lost 6 bases, and 14 bases lay between the germline ends. CDR3 sequence (DNA): TGTGCCAGCAGCCCGACACAACCTCGGGATACGCAGTATTTT. This translates into CASSPTQPRDTQYF.

The chain employs TRBV13 and TRBJ2-7; D possibly corresponds to TRBD1 (5 bases). The V gene lost 0 bases and the J gene lost 1 base, with 10 bases spanning the gap. CDR1 and CDR2 from the germline V gene are PRHDT and FYEKMQ (reference sequence). This CDR3 spans 15 amino acids. The CDR3 sequence is CASSLGDTPSYEQYF. The CDR3 DNA follows: TGTGCCAGCAGCTTAGGGGACACCCCATCCTACGAGCAGTACTTC.

J is TRBJ1-6 and V is TRBV14; 8 positions agree with TRBD1. V lost 1 base to trimming and J lost 6 bases; unmatched junction nucleotides: 5. The CDR3 contains 16 residues. The germline gives CDR1 SGHDN, CDR2 FVKESK. CDR3 bases: TGTGCCAGCAGCCAAGGCCGGACAGGGACTAATTCACCCCTCCACTTT. Protein: CASSQGRTGTNSPLHF.

The genes are TRBV19 and TRBJ2-3; TRBD2 is a possible D gene (5 bases). The CDR3 is 13 amino acids. In germline, CDR1 is LNHDA, CDR2 SQIVND (reference sequence). Trimming stripped 3 bases from V and 5 bases from J, with 9 bases between. CDR3 bases: TGTGCCAGTAGTATCAAAGAGGGAGATACGCAGTATTTT. Translated: CASSIKEGDTQYF.

The chain carries TRBV5-1 and TRBJ2-3; 12 bases align to TRBD1. The J segment lost 5 bases and the V segment lost 4 bases, leaving 8 bases of the junction unmatched. The CDR3 contains 16 residues. The germline CDR1 and CDR2 sequences are SGHRS and YFSETQ. The CDR3: CASSTRGQGAQDTQYF. CDR3 DNA sequence: TGCGCCAGCAGCACGAGGGGACAGGGGGCGCAAGATACGCAGTATTTT.

The sample holds one count of this clone. The chain recombines TRBV6-5 with TRBJ2-7, with TRBD1 matching 9 bases. V shed 6 bases, J shed 3 bases, and the junction held 9 bases outside the gene matches. CDR1 is MNHEY and CDR2 is SVGAGI in the germline V gene. This CDR3 spans 15 amino acids. This CDR3 is CASSRTGTGIYEQYF. In nucleotides, the CDR3 is TGTGCCAGCAGCCGGACCGGGACAGGGATCTACGAGCAGTACTTC.

The rearrangement uses TRBV4-2 and TRBJ1-5; TRBD1 might be the D (5 bases). The germline V gene has CDR1 LGHNA and CDR2 YNFKEQ. Trimming took off 0 bases at V and 7 bases at J, with 10 bases between the two ends. This CDR3 is built from 14 residues. Here the CDR3 reads CASSQEAGAQPQHF. The CDR3 nucleotides read TGTGCCAGCAGCCAAGAGGCTGGGGCCCAGCCCCAGCATTTT.

V and J are TRBV7-6 and TRBJ1-6; a weak D match, TRBD1 (5 bases). CDR1 is SGHVS and CDR2 is FNYEAQ in the germline V gene. Trimming shortened V by 1 base and J by 2 bases, and 9 bases separated the two germline ends. This CDR3 has 16 residues. The CDR3 coding sequence is TGTGCCAGCAGCTTAGAAGGGGTGGCCTATAATTCACCCCTCCACTTT. Protein product: CASSLEGVAYNSPLHF.

As concerns this clone: Other DNA sequences in this specimen translate into the identical CDR3. CDR3 sequence reads: CASSLGRETQYF. DNA of the CDR3: TGTGCCAGCAGCTTAGGGCGGGAGACCCAGTACTTC. The rearrangement joins TRBV13 to TRBJ2-5; D gene unclear. CDR1 and CDR2 (germline): PRHDT, FYEKMQ (reference sequence). The V and J ends lost 0 bases and 5 bases respectively, with 4 bases between them. There are 12 residues in the CDR3.

The sample holds many counts of this clone. The chain carries TRBV10-2 and TRBJ2-7; D is undetermined. The V end was cut by 2 bases, the J end by 7 bases, with 9 bases between. Germline V gives CDR1 WSHSY, CDR2 SAAADI. This CDR3 is 12 amino acids long. The CDR3 region is CASSEIAKEQYF. CDR3 nucleotides: TGCGCCAGCAGTGAGATTGCGAAAGAGCAGTACTTC.

This clone was detected a few times. The DNA for the CDR3 is TGTGCCAGTAGTAGGGGACAGTATAATTCACCCCTCCACTTT. This gives the protein CASSRGQYNSPLHF. The chain combines TRBV19 with TRBJ1-6; 7 positions agree with TRBD1. CDR1 and CDR2 from the germline V gene are LNHDA and SQIVND (reference sequence). The V segment lost 4 bases and the J segment 4 bases; nucleotides outside the gene matches: 1. There are 14 residues in the CDR3.

The chain combines TRBV2 with TRBJ2-1; D is ambiguous. Trimming pared 6 bases from V and 8 bases from J, leaving 14 bases between. Germline lookup yields CDR1 SNHLY and CDR2 FYNNEI. The CDR3 spans 13 residues. The CDR3 is CASRLRFVYEQFF. CDR3 coding DNA: TGTGCCAGCAGGCTCAGGTTTGTATATGAGCAGTTCTTC.

The chain is built from TRBV12-5 and TRBJ2-5; 9 bases match TRBD2. This CDR3 has 13 residues. V lost 8 bases to trimming and J lost 4 bases; unmatched junction nucleotides: 5. The germline gives CDR1 LGHNT, CDR2 FRNRAP. This CDR3 reads CASRAGGGETQYF. CDR3 in DNA: TGTGCTAGTCGTGCGGGAGGGGGAGAGACCCAGTACTTC.

The sample holds one count of this clone. J is TRBJ2-7 and V is TRBV29-1, with a possible D match to TRBD2 (6 bases). Between the trimmed V and J ends, which lost 3 bases and 3 bases, there was a span of 15 bases. This CDR3 is 14 amino acids long. CDR1 and CDR2 (germline): SQVTM, ANQGSEA. The CDR3 reads CSVEAPMEGYEQYF. The CDR3 DNA is TGCAGCGTTGAGGCTCCGATGGAGGGCTACGAGCAGTACTTC.

This chain connects TRBV3-1 (or the pseudogene TRBV3-2) to TRBJ2-1; unclear D gene. Germline lookup yields CDR1 LGHDT and CDR2 YNNKEL (reference sequence). Trimming removed 4 bases at V and 2 bases at J, with 3 bases between. The CDR3 totals 12 residues. CDR3 nucleotide sequence: TGTGCCAGCAGCCCTACCTACAATGAGCAGTTCTTC. This sequence encodes CASSPTYNEQFF.